This TCR beta chain was recovered during a study of blood T cell repertoires in COVID-19 (dated by TCRdb to the early 2020s). Broadly, across the study: Samples covering the acute and convalescent phases of COVID-19 were provided by collaborators in the United States, Italy and Spain. Sample metadata almost always included a de-identified subject ID, COVID-19 status, age in years and sex. A freely available public database, intended as a resource for researchers studying the immune response to SARS-CoV-2, is where the repertoires were released. The material from the prospective study consisted of cDNA or gDNA derived from T cells, B-cell-depleted T cells, or PBMCs. The samples were drawn from the first 160 participants of the ongoing ImmuneRACE study and from over a thousand subjects provided by 6 global collaborators. Where available, HLA class I and class II types were taken from metadata supplied by the sample provider and were not determined by assay-based typing. Deeply sampled blood TCRbeta repertoires from subjects exposed to, actively infected with, or recovered from COVID-19 were included in the dataset.

V trim: 5 bases; J trim: 10 bases; unmatched bases: 4. From cysteine to phenylalanine, the CDR3 is 14 amino acids long. Only the CDR3 DNA is retained, 42 bases long and in frame from the first base. CDR1 SGHTA and CDR2 FQGNSA are derived from the germline V gene. What the work shows at the level of the full study, not this receptor alone: Clinical and demographic metadata were provided uncurated, with the amount varying by source and participant.

This clone was observed a handful of times. What this receptor recognizes is not known. No base quality values were provided; no much bigger clone lies one nucleotide off. Each collaborating institution followed its own protocols to collect whole blood in K2EDTA tubes. For TCRbeta analysis, collaborators shipped samples in one of three forms: frozen whole blood, isolated PBMCs, or DNA extracted from either of those sample types. TCRbeta CDR3 regions were amplified from genomic DNA using the immunoSEQ Assay, a bias-controlled multiplex PCR. Processing in the source paper ran as follows. The number of nucleated cells in each sample was estimated by amplification of reference gene primers within the assay. Sequence reads were collapsed and filtered to measure the absolute abundance of every unique TCRbeta CDR3 rearrangement. Productive Simpson clonality was computed per sample as the square root of Simpson's diversity index over productive rearrangements. Entries here come from immuneACCESS through TCRdb and include only in-frame sequences with V and J called. Some clones fail to appear in such tables; in the studies checked, an unresolved V gene covers under half of the shortfall, and the cause of the remainder is unknown. The V and J calls and clone size were taken over from that table, and D and trimming were inferred from the DNA. Within this sample are about 190,000 clones, with 70% to 90% of them counted one time only. The top ten clonotypes cover approximately 5% of the sample.

The TCR sequence derives from a woman over 75 with acute or convalescent COVID-19. The chain couples TRBV7-2 to TRBJ1-6; 11 central nucleotides agree with TRBD1. Sequenced: peripheral blood. The CDR3 amino acid sequence is: CASSRTGGGSPLHF. The nucleotide sequence is TGTGCCAGCAGCAGGACAGGGGGCGGATCACCCCTCCACTTT.